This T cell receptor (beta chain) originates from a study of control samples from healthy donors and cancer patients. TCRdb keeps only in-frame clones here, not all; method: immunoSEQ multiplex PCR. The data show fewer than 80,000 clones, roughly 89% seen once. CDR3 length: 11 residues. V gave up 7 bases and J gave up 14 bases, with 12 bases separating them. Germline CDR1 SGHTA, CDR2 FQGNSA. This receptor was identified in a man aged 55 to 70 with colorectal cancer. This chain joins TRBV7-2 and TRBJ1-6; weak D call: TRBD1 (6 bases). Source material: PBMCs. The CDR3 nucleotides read TGTGCCAGCACCCGGGGGCTCACCCTCCACTTT. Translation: CASTRGLTLHF.